Below, one T cell receptor (beta chain) is given with its context. The data belong to a study of OX40 agonist ivuxolimab in advanced cancers. The assay was immunoSEQ multiplex PCR, and TCRdb's table has in-frame clones only and misses some. The sample holds tens of thousands of clones; 84% are singletons and the top ten take 12%. The CDR3 sequence is 11 residues long. CDR1 and CDR2 from the germline V gene are MNHNY and SVGAGI (reference sequence). Trimming removed 8 bases from V and 3 bases from J, with 7 bases in between. The chain links TRBV6-6 to TRBJ1-1; D possibly corresponds to TRBD1 (5 bases). The TCR originated in an adult with an advanced solid tumor such as melanoma, head and neck, liver or kidney cancer. The specimen comprised CD4+ or CD8+ T cells sorted from blood, sampled in a trial of the OX40 agonist ivuxolimab. CDR3 residues: CASRQYTEAFF. CDR3 coding DNA: TGTGCCAGCCGACAGTACACTGAAGCTTTCTTT.